The 29 T cell receptor beta chains reported below all come from one sample, sequenced in a study of T cells in women clearing cervical HPV infection. Only in-frame clones appear in the TCRdb table, and some are missing; sequencing was by immunoSEQ multiplex PCR. With some 33,000 clones in the sample, the ten largest clones hold approximately 8.4%. Sample: blood buffy coat. All receptors derive from a woman aged 18 to 75 with a cervical HPV16 infection that either progressed to CIN3+ or cleared (not recorded which).

On this clone: The read gets to within 3 residues of the CDR3 end, and the germline J gene fills in the rest. The gene calls are TRBV29-1 and TRBJ1-2; the D gene is possibly TRBD1 (6 bases). Germline values: CDR1 SQVTM, CDR2 ANQGSEA. V lost 5 bases, J lost 2 bases, and 9 bases lay in between. This CDR3 is built from 12 residues. CDR3 bases read: TGCAGCGTTAGGGGGGGGAACTATGGC. Translating gives CSVRGGNYG. The CDR3 reads in full as CSVRGGNYGYTF.

As for this clone: The read is 3 residues too short to cover the CDR3 end, so that end is filled in from the germline J gene. This sequence joins TRBV19 and TRBJ1-1, with D perhaps TRBD1 (5 bases). The V gene's germline CDR1 is LNHDA and CDR2 SQIVND (reference sequence). CDR3 length: 16 amino acids. Trimming took off 5 bases at V and 1 base at J, with 17 bases between the two ends. CDR3 bases read: TGTGCCAGTAGTGACAGACAGACTTCGGGGAACACTGAA. It is translated as CASSDRQTSGNTE. The full CDR3 sequence reads CASSDRQTSGNTEAFF.

Comments on this clone: The read is 3 residues too short to cover the CDR3 end, so that end is filled in from the germline J gene. The chain recombines TRBV11-2 with TRBJ2-5; D perhaps matches TRBD2 (6 bases). This CDR3 region has 14 residues. Germline CDR1 SGHAT, CDR2 FQNNGV. V lost 0 bases to trimming and J lost 5 bases, with 10 bases between them. Here the CDR3 reads CASSLDRGGETQYF. The CDR3 DNA, read in part, is TGTGCCAGCAGCTTAGATCGTGGGGGGGAGACC.

Points on this clone: The missing CDR3 end, 3 residues past where the read stops, is filled in from the germline J gene. V gene TRBV7-2 combines with J gene TRBJ2-3; the D is unclear. Germline-derived CDR1 and CDR2 are SGHTA and FQGNSA. V lost 0 bases and J lost 0, with 7 bases in between. The CDR3 is 15 residues long. The CDR3 is CASSLATASTDTQYF. The DNA read from the CDR3 is TGTGCCAGCAGCTTAGCTACAGCTAGCACAGATACG.

Remarks on this clone: The CDR3 end is not reached by the read, which stops 3 residues before it; the germline J gene fills it in. This chain links TRBV7-9 with TRBJ1-2, with D unresolved. The CDR3 runs to 14 residues. CDR1 is SEHNR and CDR2 is FQNEAQ in the germline V gene (reference sequence). The CDR3 bases that were read are TGTGCCAGCAGCTTAAGGCTAGATGTCAATGAC. Translating it yields CASSLRLDVND. The entire CDR3 protein is CASSLRLDVNDYTF.

Comments on this clone: The sequenced fragment ends 3 residues before the CDR3 boundary, so the rest is inferred from the germline J gene. At the DNA level, this CDR3 is encoded by other sequences in the same sample as well. This chain uses TRBV4-1 with TRBJ1-3, with 8 bases lining up with TRBD1. Trimming at V came to 5 bases and at J to 0 bases, leaving 3 bases not matched to a gene. The CDR3 totals 15 residues. Germline lookup yields CDR1 MGHRA and CDR2 YSYEKL. The CDR3 spells CASSSGTGSGNTIYF. The part of the CDR3 DNA that was read is TGCGCCAGCAGCTCCGGGACAGGCTCTGGAAACACC.

Concerning this clone: The CDR3 goes on 3 residues after the read ends, and that part is filled in from the germline J gene. The V and J genes are TRBV30 and TRBJ1-2; D remains unclear. The CDR3 covers 14 residues. The germline V gene encodes CDR1 GTSNPN and CDR2 SVGIG (reference sequence). Partial CDR3 DNA: TGTGCCTGGAGTGCCTCTAGCGGGAAGGATGAC. Encoded protein: CAWSASSGKDD. The complete CDR3 reads CAWSASSGKDDYTF. Supplemented by reference TRBV30 and TRBJ1-2, the full variable domain reads SQTIHQWPATLVQPVGSPLSLECTVEGTSNPNLYWYRQAAGRGLQLLFYSVGIGQISSEVPQNLSASRPQDRQFILSSKKLLLSDSGFYLCAWSASSGKDDYTFGSGTRLTVV.

Regarding this clone: Read coverage stops 3 residues before the CDR3 terminus; the germline J gene supplies the remainder. V is TRBV6-1 and J is TRBJ2-7, with 7 bases fitting TRBD1. V lost 1 base and J lost 4; bases outside the gene matches: 7. Germline assignment: CDR1 MNHNS and CDR2 SASEGT. The CDR3 spans 15 residues. The CDR3: CASSEEGQTSYEQYF. The sequenced part of the CDR3 DNA is TGTGCCAGCAGTGAAGAGGGACAGACTTCTTACGAG.

With respect to this clone: The read ends 3 residues early relative to the CDR3; the germline J gene fills the gap. This rearrangement joins TRBV7-6 to TRBJ1-1, with D possibly being TRBD1 (5 bases). The CDR3 sequence is 14 residues long. Germline V gene lookup returns CDR1 SGHVS and CDR2 FNYEAQ. CDR3 DNA, as far as it was read: TGTGCCAGCAGCTTAGGGGGCTTACTGTACGAG. The encoded protein is CASSLGGLLYE. The full CDR3 reads CASSLGGLLYEAFF.

Remarks on this clone: The read ends 3 residues before the CDR3 terminus; that terminus is restored from the germline J gene. The V gene is TRBV7-6, the J gene TRBJ2-1; 7 positions agree with TRBD2. The CDR3 covers 16 residues. Germline loops: CDR1 SGHVS, CDR2 FNYEAQ. V shed 5 bases, J shed 6 bases, and the junction held 13 bases outside the gene matches. CDR3 DNA (partial): TGTGCCAGCAGCCCTCAGAGGGGAGGGTACGGCAATGAG. Protein product: CASSPQRGGYGNE. The CDR3 in full is CASSPQRGGYGNEQFF. Using reference TRBV7-6 and TRBJ2-1 for the parts outside the CDR3, the full variable domain is GAGVSQSPRYKVTKRGQDVALRCDPISGHVSLYWYRQALGQGPEFLTYFNYEAQQDKSGLPNDRFSAERPEGSISTLTIQRTEQRDSAMYRCASSPQRGGYGNEQFFGPGTRLTVL.

A note on this clone: The CDR3 end lies 3 residues beyond the end of the read and is filled in from the germline J gene. The V and J genes are TRBV19 and TRBJ1-4; tentatively, D is TRBD1 (5 bases). In germline, CDR1 is LNHDA, CDR2 SQIVND (reference sequence). Trimming removed 4 bases at V and 5 bases at J, with 14 bases between. The CDR3 length is 15 residues. CDR3 DNA (partial): TGTGCCAGTAGTACCCGGGGGAAACGAAATGAAAAA. This codes for CASSTRGKRNEK. The whole CDR3 reads CASSTRGKRNEKLFF.

Worth noting for this clone: The observed sequence ends 3 residues before the CDR3 terminus, with the missing tail filled in from the germline J gene. The genes are TRBV10-3 and TRBJ1-1; the match to TRBD1 covers 7 bases. CDR1 ENHRY and CDR2 SYGVKD come from the germline V gene. The CDR3 sequence is 14 residues long. J gave up 0 bases and V 10 bases, and 8 bases lay outside the gene matches. Incomplete CDR3 DNA: TGTGCCACTGGGACAGCACTATTGAACACTGAA. This encodes CATGTALLNTE. The full CDR3 is CATGTALLNTEAFF.

Details on this clone: Coverage ceases 3 residues before the CDR3 finishes, and the germline J gene fills in the end. The chain carries TRBV2 and TRBJ2-3, with TRBD2 matching 8 bases. The junction had 4 bases not matched to a gene; V was cut back by 5 bases and J by 3 bases. This CDR3 contains 14 residues. CDR1 and CDR2 from the germline V gene are SNHLY and FYNNEI. The CDR3 region is CASSSTSATDTQYF. The part of the CDR3 DNA that was read is TGTGCCAGCAGTTCGACTAGCGCTACAGATACG.

As concerns this clone: The read ends 3 residues shy of where the CDR3 ends; the end is completed using the germline J gene. The chain carries TRBV4-1 and TRBJ1-3; a possible D gene is TRBD1 (5 bases). In germline, CDR1 is MGHRA, CDR2 YSYEKL. The CDR3 contains 15 residues. V lost 6 bases and J 8 bases, leaving 20 bases between the germline ends. The CDR3 spells CASSPGQGSRDTIYF. The CDR3 DNA, read in part, is TGCGCCAGCAGTCCCGGGCAGGGAAGTAGAGACACC.

Note on this clone: The CDR3 end lies 3 residues beyond the end of the read and is filled in from the germline J gene. The rearrangement joins TRBV7-8 to TRBJ2-7; 8 bases are shared with TRBD1. J was trimmed by 3 bases and V by 5 bases; bases with no gene match: 6. The CDR3 is made up of 14 amino acids. CDR1 and CDR2 (germline): SGHVS, FQNEAQ. CDR3 bases read: TGTGCCAGCAGCCATGACAGGGGAGACTACGAG. Amino acid sequence: CASSHDRGDYE. In full, the CDR3 is CASSHDRGDYEQYF.

Notes on this clone: The read terminates 3 residues ahead of where the CDR3 ends, so the germline J gene completes it. The chain links TRBV11-2 to TRBJ2-7, with TRBD1 matching 7 bases. Germline values: CDR1 SGHAT, CDR2 FQNNGV. The CDR3 sequence is 15 residues long. Germline trimming cut 2 bases from V and 4 bases from J; bases unmatched to any gene: 8. The CDR3 protein is CASSLSGGVGYEQYF. The CDR3 bases that were read are TGTGCCAGCAGCTTATCAGGGGGAGTGGGATACGAG.

Concerning this clone itself: Read coverage stops 3 residues before the CDR3 terminus; the germline J gene supplies the remainder. J is TRBJ1-4 and V is TRBV6-1; no definite D call. Per germline, CDR1 MNHNS and CDR2 SASEGT. CDR3 size: 11 residues. The sequenced part of the CDR3 DNA is TGTGCCAGCAGTGGACAACTAGAA. Protein sequence: CASSGQLE. The whole CDR3 region reads CASSGQLELFF.

A word on this clone: From the germline J gene comes the end of the CDR3, since the read stops 3 residues before it. The V gene is TRBV27, the J gene TRBJ2-7, with 7 bases aligning to TRBD1. J was trimmed by 3 bases and V by 2 bases; bases with no gene match: 7. From germline, CDR1 is MNHEY and CDR2 SMNVEV (reference sequence). This CDR3 comprises 15 residues. CDR3 DNA, as far as it was read: TGTGCCAGCAGTTTAAGGGCAGGGGGTTTCTACGAG. It encodes CASSLRAGGFYE. The entire CDR3 protein is CASSLRAGGFYEQYF.

As concerns this clone: Read coverage stops 3 residues before the CDR3 terminus; the germline J gene supplies the remainder. The chain carries TRBV30 and TRBJ2-4; TRBD1 agrees at 8 bases. CDR3 length equals 11 residues. Per germline, CDR1 GTSNPN and CDR2 SVGIG (reference sequence). The CDR3 bases that were read are TGTGCCTGGGGACAGGGCAATGGT. Its translation: CAWGQGNG. The full-length CDR3 reads as CAWGQGNGQYF.

Concerning this clone itself: The sequenced fragment ends 3 residues before the CDR3 boundary, so the rest is inferred from the germline J gene. The rearrangement uses TRBV12-3 or TRBV12-4 and TRBJ2-7; weak D call: TRBD2 (6 bases). V was pared by 6 bases and J by 1 base, with 10 bases between. This CDR3 has 13 amino acids. The sequenced CDR3 bases are TGTGCCAGCAGGCGCGGGACTTCCTACGAG. This gives the protein CASRRGTSYE. The whole CDR3 reads CASRRGTSYEQYF.

As regards this clone: The observed sequence ends 3 residues before the CDR3 terminus, with the missing tail filled in from the germline J gene. The chain combines TRBV2 with TRBJ2-2; 7 bases align to TRBD2. Trimming at V came to 7 bases and at J to 2 bases, leaving 4 bases not matched to a gene. CDR1 SNHLY and CDR2 FYNNEI come from the germline V gene. CDR3 size: 14 residues. The CDR3 region is CASMSGENTGELFF. The covered CDR3 bases are TGTGCCAGCATGAGCGGGGAAAACACCGGGGAG.

Note on this clone: The CDR3 is cut off 3 residues early in the read; its end comes from the germline J gene. The chain uses TRBV30 and TRBJ2-5; D is unclear. With 4 bases removed from V and 0 bases from J, the gap between germline ends came to 6 bases. The CDR3 has 12 residues. The germline V gene has CDR1 GTSNPN and CDR2 SVGIG (reference sequence). The CDR3 bases that were read are TGTGCCTGGATGCGGTACCAAGAGACC. Translated: CAWMRYQET. The full CDR3 is CAWMRYQETQYF. The full variable domain, with the rest looked up from reference TRBV30 and TRBJ2-5, is SQTIHQWPATLVQPVGSPLSLECTVEGTSNPNLYWYRQAAGRGLQLLFYSVGIGQISSEVPQNLSASRPQDRQFILSSKKLLLSDSGFYLCAWMRYQETQYFGPGTRLLVL.

About this clone: The read terminates 3 residues ahead of where the CDR3 ends, so the germline J gene completes it. The gene calls are TRBV5-1 and TRBJ1-6, with D uncertain. The CDR3 sequence is 16 residues long. Germline assignment: CDR1 SGHRS and CDR2 YFSETQ. With 0 bases removed from V and 3 bases from J, the gap between germline ends came to 10 bases. Partial CDR3 DNA: TGCGCCAGCAGCTTGGCCGACTACGGCTATAATTCACCC. It is translated as CASSLADYGYNSP. The whole CDR3 is CASSLADYGYNSPLHF.

Comments on this clone: The DNA ends 3 residues before the CDR3 does, and the rest of the CDR3 is filled in from the germline J gene. The chain carries TRBV4-1 and TRBJ2-7, with D possibly TRBD1 on 5 matching bases. The germline V gene has CDR1 MGHRA and CDR2 YSYEKL. The germline V and J ends were trimmed by 4 bases and 0 bases, with 7 bases remaining between them. This CDR3 spans 13 amino acids. The CDR3 spells CASSPGPSYEQYF. The CDR3 DNA, read in part, is TGCGCCAGCAGCCCAGGGCCCTCCTACGAG.

This CDR3 is CASSLEVRGYTF. Incomplete CDR3 DNA: TGTGCCAGCAGCTTAGAAGTTCGGGGC. The J gene is TRBJ1-2, the V gene TRBV11-2; no reliable D call. The read terminates 3 residues before the CDR3 end, so the remaining end is supplied by the germline J gene. Germline CDR1 and CDR2: SGHAT and FQNNGV. The CDR3 is 12 amino acids.

On this clone: The DNA ends 3 residues before the CDR3 does, and the rest of the CDR3 is filled in from the germline J gene. This rearrangement joins TRBV20-1 to TRBJ1-5; possible D gene TRBD1, 5 bases. Germline values: CDR1 DFQATT, CDR2 SNEGSKA (reference sequence). Trimming removed 5 bases from V and 0 bases from J, with 14 bases in between. The CDR3 loop spans 15 amino acids. CDR3 in amino acids: CSAPGAGISNQPQHF. Incomplete CDR3 DNA: TGCAGTGCTCCCGGGGCGGGGATTAGCAATCAGCCC.

Worth noting for this clone: The read falls 3 residues short of the CDR3 end, and the missing part is taken from the germline J gene. The chain joins TRBV2 to TRBJ2-5, with D unclear. This CDR3 comprises 14 residues. Germline V gene data show CDR1 as SNHLY and CDR2 as FYNNEI. Deletions cut 4 bases from V and 0 bases from J, with 9 bases between. The CDR3 DNA, read in part, is TGTGCCAGCAGTGGCGGTACAAACCAAGAGACC. This translates into CASSGGTNQET. The full CDR3 protein is CASSGGTNQETQYF.

Concerning this clone: The missing CDR3 end, 3 residues past where the read stops, is filled in from the germline J gene. The sample contains more than one DNA sequence encoding this CDR3. V is TRBV7-9 and J is TRBJ2-1; 7 bases line up with TRBD1. Germline CDR1 SEHNR, CDR2 FQNEAQ (reference sequence). Trimming at V came to 5 bases and at J to 6 bases, leaving 7 bases not matched to a gene. This CDR3 is built from 14 residues. The CDR3 loop is CASSQTHRGNEQFF. The covered CDR3 bases are TGTGCCAGCAGCCAAACCCACAGGGGCAATGAG.

The CDR3 spells CASTRTSGGGTGELFF. Partial CDR3 DNA: TGTGCCAGCACCCGGACTAGCGGGGGCGGGACCGGGGAG. The J gene is TRBJ2-2, the V gene TRBV12-3 or TRBV12-4; 13 bases agree with TRBD2. The missing CDR3 end, 3 residues past where the read stops, is filled in from the germline J gene. The CDR3 contains 16 residues. J gave up 5 bases and V 7 bases, and 7 bases lay outside the gene matches.